This TCR beta chain comes out of a study of blood T cell repertoires in COVID-19. In the study overall: COVID-19 samples, acute and convalescent, were from the United States, Italy and Spain. The cDNA or gDNA used as material had been derived from T cells, B-cell-depleted T cells, or PBMCs.

CDR3 length: 16 residues. From germline, CDR1 is LGHDT and CDR2 YNNKEL (reference sequence). J gave up 1 base and V 4 bases, and 6 bases lay outside the gene matches. Original data processing: The assay estimated nucleated cells by amplifying reference gene primers. TCRdb keeps only in-frame clones here, not all; method: immunoSEQ multiplex PCR. That table furnishes V, J and clone size, whereas the DNA furnished D and trimming. The data show 150,000 to 200,000 clones, with roughly nine tenths seen just once and 15% to 20% held by the top ten. The source material was peripheral blood. V usage is TRBV3-1 (or the pseudogene TRBV3-2) and J usage is TRBJ2-5, with 10 bases that match TRBD2. The sequence derives from a man aged 60 to 69 with active or convalescent COVID-19. As DNA, the CDR3 is TGTGCCAGCAGCCGCGGACTAGCGGAGCCCCAAGAGACCCAGTACTTC. This gives the protein CASSRGLAEPQETQYF.